This T cell receptor (beta chain) was identified during a study of tumor and adjacent non-tumor tissue in lung cancer. Study-wide results and caveats: TCR diversity was significantly greater in tumor than normal lung tissue. Higher tumor TCR diversity was associated with shorter survival.

This clonotype has a single count. No antigen is known for it. At one end, the junction sequence differs from germline, possibly due to a read error. A modified ARM-PCR protocol with three rounds of nested PCR amplified TCRbeta. TCRdb fed the multiplex PCR reads into MiXCR, producing one record per CDR3 protein. The sample shows tens of thousands of distinct CDR3 sequences, over 55% of them seen only once. The template was RNA from unsorted bulk tissue. This CDR3 contains 14 residues. Germline CDR1 and CDR2: MNHEY and SVGEGT. The sample comprised lung tumor tissue. The chain employs TRBV6-2 or TRBV6-3 and TRBJ2-1; weak D call: TRBD2 (7 bases). This receptor was obtained from a woman in her forties with non-small cell lung cancer. The CDR3, as DNA: TGTGTCAGCAGTTTAGGGGGGGCAGACATTGAGCAATTCTTC. Its protein is CVSSLGGADIEQFF.